These T cell receptor beta chains were read from a single sample in a study of T cell changes during pregnancy in multiple sclerosis. Sequencing used immunoSEQ multiplex PCR; TCRdb keeps in-frame clones, though not all of them. The data hold 85,000 to 100,000 clones, with roughly 92% observed a single time. The sample in question was peripheral blood, obtained in the first trimester of pregnancy. The receptor set was obtained from a female donor with multiple sclerosis, enrolled in a pregnancy study. Each CDR3 is given with its conserved first and last residue. The D gene is left open where the match is weak. Some rows have no size entry. The others give once, few or many, or a class for an expanded clone.

J gene,D gene,clone size,V gene,CDR3 DNA,CDR3 protein
TRBJ1-2,NA,NA,TRBV2,TGTGCCAGCAGCAGGACAGCTGGGGCAGGCTACACCTTC,CASSRTAGAGYTF
TRBJ2-2,NA,NA,TRBV4-1,TGCGCCAGCAGCCAACTGACAGGAACCGGGGAGCTGTTTTTT,CASSQLTGTGELFF
TRBJ2-3,TRBD1,NA,TRBV29-1,TGCAGCGTTGCCTTAGGGATGACAGGGGAGTGGGCCACAGATACGCAGTATTTT,CSVALGMTGEWATDTQYF
TRBJ2-5,NA,once,TRBV2,TGTGCCAGCAGTGTGTCGGGGCAAGAGACCCAGTACTTC,CASSVSGQETQYF
TRBJ1-4,NA,NA,TRBV7-2,TGTGCCAGCAGCAGGGCGGGGGAGAAAACTAATGAAAAACTGTTTTTT,CASSRAGEKTNEKLFF
TRBJ2-1,TRBD2,NA,TRBV28,TGTGCCAGCAGGCGGGGCGGGAGCTCCTACAATGAGCAGTTCTTC,CASRRGGSSYNEQFF
TRBJ2-3,NA,NA,TRBV28,TGTGCCAGCAGGCTTCAACAGGGCCGGGGAGATACGCAGTATTTT,CASRLQQGRGDTQYF
TRBJ2-7,TRBD1,NA,TRBV5-8,TGTGCCAGCAGCTTGGGGACAGGGTCCACGGAGCAGTACTTC,CASSLGTGSTEQYF
TRBJ1-2,NA,NA,TRBV5-1,TGCGCCAGCAGCTTGGGAAATAGTAATGGCTACACCTTC,CASSLGNSNGYTF
TRBJ2-1,TRBD2,NA,TRBV2,TGTGCCAGCAGTGAAGCCCCACTAGCGGGAGAGTACAATGAGCAGTTCTTC,CASSEAPLAGEYNEQFF
TRBJ2-7,NA,NA,TRBV7-8,TGTGCCAGCAGCTTAGTATCCCTAACCCGGGGAAACGAGCAGTACTTC,CASSLVSLTRGNEQYF
TRBJ2-5,NA,NA,TRBV2,TGTGCCAGCAGGGTACTAGCAGTCCAAGAGACCCAGTACTTC,CASRVLAVQETQYF
TRBJ2-3,TRBD2,NA,TRBV29-1,TGCAGCGTTACCCACCCGACTAGCGGAAACACAGATACGCAGTATTTT,CSVTHPTSGNTDTQYF
TRBJ2-4,NA,NA,TRBV7-2,TGTGCCAGCAGCTTAGGTCCAGTGAAAAACATTCAGTACTTC,CASSLGPVKNIQYF
TRBJ1-2,NA,NA,TRBV30,TGTGCCTGGAGTGTACTGGCGGCAGGGGCCTTGGATGGCTACACCTTC,CAWSVLAAGALDGYTF
TRBJ1-2,NA,NA,TRBV6-1,TGTGCCAGCAGTGAAACCAGGGGAGACTATGGCTACACCTTC,CASSETRGDYGYTF
TRBJ1-1,NA,NA,TRBV2,TGTGCCAGCGTGGTGCGGGGGTGGCGTGAAGCTTTCTTT,CASVVRGWREAFF
TRBJ2-4,NA,NA,TRBV7-9,TGTGCCAGCAGCGGGGCCCCCAAAAACATTCAGTACTTC,CASSGAPKNIQYF
TRBJ2-6,NA,NA,TRBV4-3,TGCGCCAGCAGCCACGACGGGAGTAGACTCTCTGGGGCCAACGTCCTGACTTTC,CASSHDGSRLSGANVLTF
TRBJ1-2,TRBD1,NA,TRBV19,TGTGCCAGTAAGTCCGGGACAGCCGTTAATTATGGCTACACCTTC,CASKSGTAVNYGYTF
TRBJ1-1,NA,NA,TRBV28,TGTGCCAGCAGTTCACTCAGGGGAACTCCTGAAGCTTTCTTT,CASSSLRGTPEAFF
TRBJ2-5,NA,NA,TRBV28,TGTGCCAGCCAAAGGATGCCAGGGGAGACCCAGTACTTC,CASQRMPGETQYF
TRBJ2-1,TRBD2,NA,TRBV5-1,TGCGCCAGCAGCTTGGTGGCGGGAGTGAACAATGAGCAGTTCTTC,CASSLVAGVNNEQFF
TRBJ2-7,NA,NA,TRBV4-1,TGCGCCAGCAGCCAAGATTTACTTACCTACGAGCAGTACTTC,CASSQDLLTYEQYF
TRBJ2-4,NA,NA,TRBV5-6,TGTGCCAGCAGCTTGGGGGGGCCTCGGGTCATTCAGTACTTC,CASSLGGPRVIQYF
TRBJ1-1,TRBD1,NA,TRBV5-6,TGTGCCAGCAGCTTTGACAGGGGGACTGAAGCTTTCTTT,CASSFDRGTEAFF
TRBJ2-7,NA,NA,TRBV9,TGTGCCAGCAGCCCCTATGAGGGAAAGGGATACGAGCAGTACTTC,CASSPYEGKGYEQYF
TRBJ1-4,TRBD1,NA,TRBV18,TGTGCCAGCTCACCCCGACAGGGTCCCCGTGAAAAACTGTTTTTT,CASSPRQGPREKLFF
TRBJ1-1,NA,NA,TRBV5-5,TGTGCCAGCAGCCTGATCGACAGGAACACTGAAGCTTTCTTT,CASSLIDRNTEAFF
TRBJ2-3,TRBD1,NA,TRBV5-1,TGCGCCAGCAGACCGGACAGGGCCACAGATACGCAGTATTTT,CASRPDRATDTQYF
TRBJ2-1,NA,NA,TRBV11-1,TGTGCCAGCAGCCCACGACAGGACAATGAGCAGTTCTTC,CASSPRQDNEQFF
TRBJ1-5,NA,NA,TRBV7-9,TGTGCCAGCAGCTATGTAGTAGGGGGGGGGAGAAATCAGCCCCAGCATTTT,CASSYVVGGGRNQPQHF
TRBJ2-5,TRBD1,NA,TRBV4-2,TGTGCCAGCAGCCAAGGACAGGGGGACCAAGAGACCCAGTACTTC,CASSQGQGDQETQYF
TRBJ2-3,TRBD2,NA,TRBV2,TGTGCCATCTCGGGACTAGTGACAGATACGCAGTATTTT,CAISGLVTDTQYF
TRBJ2-3,TRBD1,NA,TRBV19,TGTGCCAGTAGTATTGGGACAGACTTATTCACAGATACGCAGTATTTT,CASSIGTDLFTDTQYF
TRBJ2-2,TRBD2,NA,TRBV6-5,TGTGCCAGCAGACTACTAGCGGGGTTCGGCGGGGAGCTGTTTTTT,CASRLLAGFGGELFF
TRBJ2-5,TRBD2,NA,TRBV23-1,TGCGCCATAAGGCGACTAGCGCGCTATCAAGAGACCCAGTACTTC,CAIRRLARYQETQYF
TRBJ2-5,NA,once,TRBV11-2,TGTGCCAGCAGCTTAGTGCGGGGTGTCCGAGAGACCCAGTACTTC,CASSLVRGVRETQYF
TRBJ2-4,TRBD1,NA,TRBV30,TGTGCCTTGACGACAGGGTTCGTTCAGTACTTC,CALTTGFVQYF
TRBJ1-2,TRBD1,once,TRBV29-1,TGCAGCGCAGAGGACAGGGCGGGCTACACCTTC,CSAEDRAGYTF
TRBJ2-3,NA,NA,TRBV6-5,TGTGCCAGCAGTTACTTTCTCACAGATACGCAGTATTTT,CASSYFLTDTQYF
TRBJ2-7,NA,NA,TRBV4-1,TGCGCCAGCAGCCGCGGGACGACCTCCTACGAGCAGTACTTC,CASSRGTTSYEQYF
TRBJ2-1,TRBD1,once,TRBV4-2,TGTGCCAGCAGCTCCGGGACAGGGGGTTACAATGAGCAGTTCTTC,CASSSGTGGYNEQFF
TRBJ2-5,TRBD2,once,TRBV7-9,TGTGCCAGCAGCTTCCTGACTAGCGGGAAAGAGACCCAGTACTTC,CASSFLTSGKETQYF
TRBJ2-2,TRBD2,NA,TRBV13,TGTGCCAGCAGCTCTGGACTAGCGGAGAACACCGGGGAGCTGTTTTTT,CASSSGLAENTGELFF
TRBJ2-6,TRBD1,NA,TRBV28,TGTGCCAGCAGTGCCGGGACAGGGACAGGCGTCCTGACTTTC,CASSAGTGTGVLTF
TRBJ1-5,TRBD1,NA,TRBV27,TGTGCCAGCAGTACCGGGACAGGGGGCTCATATAGCAATCAGCCCCAGCATTTT,CASSTGTGGSYSNQPQHF
TRBJ2-1,NA,NA,TRBV5-1,TGCGCCAGCAGCTTGCCTAGCATCAATGAGCAGTTCTTC,CASSLPSINEQFF
TRBJ2-1,TRBD2,NA,TRBV11-2,TGTGCCAGCAGCTTTTGGACGGCTAGCGGGAGGGCCTATAATGAGCAGTTCTTC,CASSFWTASGRAYNEQFF
TRBJ1-5,NA,NA,TRBV28,TGTGCCAGCTTTGGCAGGGCTTTGGATCAGCCCCAGCATTTT,CASFGRALDQPQHF
TRBJ2-5,TRBD1,NA,TRBV27,TGTGCCAGCAGCCTGACAGGGGGTAATATGGAGACCCAGTACTTC,CASSLTGGNMETQYF
TRBJ1-4,NA,NA,TRBV14,TGTGCCAGCAGCCAAGAGCGTGGTGCTAATGAAAAACTGTTTTTT,CASSQERGANEKLFF
TRBJ2-7,TRBD1,NA,TRBV5-6,TGTGCCAGCAGCTTTGGGGACAGGGTATACGAGCAGTACTTC,CASSFGDRVYEQYF
TRBJ2-2,TRBD2,NA,TRBV13,TGTGCCAGCAGCGTTACTAGCGGGAGAATCACCGGGGAGCTGTTTTTT,CASSVTSGRITGELFF